This note documents a single T cell receptor beta chain sequence. Its binding antigen is unknown. No qualities accompany the bases; no much larger clone lies one base away. TCRbeta CDR3 regions were amplified from genomic DNA using the immunoSEQ Assay, a bias-controlled multiplex PCR. As for the authors' bioinformatics: Within the assay, amplification of reference gene primers was used to estimate how many nucleated cells each sample contained. To quantify the absolute abundance of each unique TCRbeta CDR3 rearrangement, sequence reads were collapsed and filtered. Productive Simpson clonality was computed per sample as the square root of Simpson's diversity index over productive rearrangements. TCRdb holds this immuneACCESS table with in-frame rearrangements only. Some clones are missing; in checked studies, unresolved V genes explain under half, and the rest has no known cause. V and J calls and clone size are given by that table; D and trimming were obtained from the DNA. This sample lists about 150,000 clones; approximately 90% were detected once. More than 14% of the sample is held by the ten biggest clonotypes.

This sample is drawn from a study of blood T cell repertoires in COVID-19 (dated by TCRdb to the early 2020s). Regarding the study in general: Collaborator samples came from the United States, Italy and Spain and covered acute and convalescent phases of COVID-19. The prospective study material was composed of cDNA or gDNA derived from T cells, B-cell-depleted T cells, or PBMCs. Deeply sampled blood TCRbeta repertoires from subjects exposed to, actively infected with, or recovered from COVID-19 were included in the dataset. The repertoires were made available in a free public database intended to serve as a resource for research on the immune response to SARS-CoV-2. Samples were obtained from the ongoing ImmuneRACE study (first 160 participants) and from approximately 1,200 subjects provided by 6 global collaborators. Sample metadata almost always included a de-identified subject ID, COVID-19 status, age in years and sex. Where available, HLA class I and class II types were obtained from metadata supplied by the sample provider rather than from assay-based typing.

Study-wide conclusions, independent of this receptor: Clinical and demographic metadata were provided uncurated, with the amount varying by source and participant.

The collaborating institutions used their own protocols to collect whole blood in K2EDTA tubes. Collaborator samples were shipped for TCRbeta analysis as frozen whole blood, isolated PBMCs, or DNA extracted from either sample type. The sequenced sample consisted of peripheral blood. This clonotype was sampled from a woman between 40 and 55 years old with acute or convalescent COVID-19.

The DNA reads as follows: TGTGCCAGCAGTGAGTTAGAGGGTCTTGGCTACACCTTC. The resulting protein is CASSELEGLGYTF. The sequence is built from TRBV6-1 and TRBJ1-2, with no confidently assigned D gene. From the germline V gene, CDR1 is MNHNS and CDR2 is SASEGT. V is cut by 3 bases and J by 7 bases, and the space between the germline ends is 12 bases. The CDR3 sequence holds 13 residues, the cysteine and phenylalanine included. CDR3 DNA is the only sequence kept; it has 39 bases, read in frame from the first base.